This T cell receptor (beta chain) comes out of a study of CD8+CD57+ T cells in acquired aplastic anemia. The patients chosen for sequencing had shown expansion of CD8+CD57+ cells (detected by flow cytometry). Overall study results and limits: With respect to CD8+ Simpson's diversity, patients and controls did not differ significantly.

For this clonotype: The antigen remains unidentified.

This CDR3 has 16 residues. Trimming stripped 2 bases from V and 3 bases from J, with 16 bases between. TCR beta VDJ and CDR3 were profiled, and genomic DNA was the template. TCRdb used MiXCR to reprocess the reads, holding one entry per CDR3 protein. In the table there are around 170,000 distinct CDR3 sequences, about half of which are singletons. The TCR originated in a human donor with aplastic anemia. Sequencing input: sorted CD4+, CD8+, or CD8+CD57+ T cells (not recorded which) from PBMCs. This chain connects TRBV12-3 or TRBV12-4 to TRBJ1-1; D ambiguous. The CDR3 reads CASSLLDRVDHTEAFF. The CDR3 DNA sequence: TGTGCCAGCAGTTTACTTGATAGAGTAGATCACACTGAAGCTTTCTTT.